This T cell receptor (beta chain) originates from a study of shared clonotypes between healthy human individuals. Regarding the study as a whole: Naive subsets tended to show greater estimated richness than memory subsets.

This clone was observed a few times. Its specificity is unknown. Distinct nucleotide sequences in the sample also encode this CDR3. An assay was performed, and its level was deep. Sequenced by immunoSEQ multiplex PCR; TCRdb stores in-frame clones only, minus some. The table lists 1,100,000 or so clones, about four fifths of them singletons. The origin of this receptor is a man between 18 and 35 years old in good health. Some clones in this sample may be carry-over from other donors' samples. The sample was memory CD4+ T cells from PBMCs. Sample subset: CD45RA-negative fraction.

The CDR3 reads CASSYSDQPQHF. The CDR3 DNA is TGTGCCAGCAGTTACTCTGATCAGCCCCAGCATTTT. The chain carries TRBV6-6 and TRBJ1-5; D is undetermined. The germline V and J ends were trimmed by 0 bases and 5 bases, with 2 bases remaining between them. Germline values: CDR1 MNHNY, CDR2 SVGAGI (reference sequence). CDR3 length: 12 residues.